These 26 T cell receptor beta chains were sequenced from one sample in a study of response to subunit inactivated influenza vaccine. MiXCR was run by TCRdb on the RT-PCR reads, yielding one entry per CDR3 protein. The sample contains approximately 500,000 distinct CDR3 sequences, approximately 14% of which appear only once. Sequencing was performed on PBMCs from blood, taken 11 to 12 days after vaccination. These receptor sequences come from a man aged 50-59 years who received an inactivated influenza vaccine.

This clonotype was picked up a small number of times. The genes are TRBV7-9 and TRBJ1-6; no definite D call. The CDR3 extends over 12 amino acids. Germline V lookup: CDR1 SEHNR, CDR2 FQNEAQ (reference sequence). Deletions cut 5 bases from V and 8 bases from J, with 7 bases between. The CDR3 reads CASSRSHSPLHF. Here the CDR3 DNA reads TGTGCCAGCAGCCGGTCCCATTCACCCCTCCACTTT.

There are many counts of this clonotype. V and J are TRBV18 and TRBJ2-5; unclear D gene. Deletions cut 6 bases from V and 4 bases from J, with 9 bases between. The CDR3 loop spans 12 amino acids. Germline V CDR1 and CDR2: KGHSH, LQKENI. The CDR3 loop reads CASSGVRETQYF. DNA of the CDR3: TGTGCCAGCTCGGGCGTTCGAGAGACCCAGTACTTC.

This clonotype was recorded a few times. The chain recombines TRBV20-1 with TRBJ1-1; no firm D call. Trimming cost V 6 bases and J 1 base, with 12 bases left between them. The CDR3 contains 13 residues. Germline V gene sequence: CDR1 DFQATT, CDR2 SNEGSKA (reference sequence). CDR3 loop: CSARSRSNTEAFF. DNA for the CDR3: TGCAGTGCCCGGAGCAGGTCGAACACTGAAGCTTTCTTT.

This chain uses TRBV2 with TRBJ2-1; a weak D match, TRBD2 (5 bases). Germline loops: CDR1 SNHLY, CDR2 FYNNEI. CDR3 length: 15 residues. V lost 6 bases and J 4 bases, leaving 16 bases between the germline ends. The chain's CDR3 is CASSPERTVYNEQFF. In nucleotides, the CDR3 is TGTGCCAGCAGCCCCGAGCGGACGGTTTACAATGAGCAGTTCTTC. Combining the CDR3 with reference TRBV2 and TRBJ2-1 gives the whole variable domain EPEVTQTPSHQVTQMGQEVILRCVPISNHLYFYWYRQILGQKVEFLVSFYNNEISEKSEIFDDQFSVERPDGSNFTLKIRSTKLEDSAMYFCASSPERTVYNEQFFGPGTRLTVL.

Only a few counts were recorded for this clonotype. The chain employs TRBV5-1 and TRBJ1-2; the D gene is possibly TRBD1 (5 bases). In germline, CDR1 is SGHRS, CDR2 YFSETQ. Trimming left V 2 bases short and J 4 bases short, with 12 bases between. The CDR3 loop spans 14 amino acids. The CDR3 loop is CASSFAGVGYGYTF. DNA of the CDR3: TGCGCCAGCAGCTTCGCGGGGGTCGGCTATGGCTACACCTTC.

This clonotype has just a few counts. The gene calls are TRBV6-1 and TRBJ2-7; 9 bases match TRBD2. Germline V gives CDR1 MNHNS, CDR2 SASEGT. This CDR3 comprises 15 residues. V lost 6 bases and J lost 0; bases outside the gene matches: 6. DNA of the CDR3: TGTGCCAGCAGAACTACTAGCGGGCGCTCCTACGAGCAGTACTTC. The encoded protein is CASRTTSGRSYEQYF.

In its sample, this clonotype was seen a few times. This chain joins TRBV12-3 or TRBV12-4 and TRBJ2-1; no firm D call. V lost 5 bases and J 0 bases, leaving 8 bases between the germline ends. The CDR3 covers 14 residues. The CDR3: CASSIVLSYNEQFF. CDR3 sequence (DNA): TGTGCCAGCAGTATAGTACTCTCCTACAATGAGCAGTTCTTC.

In its sample, this clonotype was seen a few times. The chain is built from TRBV10-3 and TRBJ2-7, with a possible D match to TRBD1 (5 bases). Germline-derived CDR1 and CDR2 are ENHRY and SYGVKD. The CDR3 is 14 residues long. V dropped 0 bases and J dropped 3 bases, with 9 bases sitting between them. Written as DNA, the CDR3 is TGTGCCATCAGTGAGTCACCAGGGATCTACGAGCAGTACTTC. It translates to CAISESPGIYEQYF.

The table lists this clonotype with a few counts. V usage is TRBV28 and J usage is TRBJ2-7; 12 nucleotides align to TRBD2. J was trimmed by 3 bases and V by 5 bases; bases with no gene match: 11. The CDR3 totals 17 residues. The germline V gene has CDR1 MDHEN and CDR2 SYDVKM. CDR3 loop: CASSPRTSGEGVYEQYF. Written as DNA, the CDR3 is TGTGCCAGCAGTCCCCGGACTAGCGGGGAGGGGGTCTACGAGCAGTACTTC.

The V gene is TRBV27, the J gene TRBJ2-7; 9 bases are a match to TRBD1. Germline V CDR1 and CDR2: MNHEY, SMNVEV (reference sequence). V shed 3 bases and J 5 bases; nucleotides not matched to a gene: 8. The CDR3 is made up of 15 amino acids. The CDR3 is CASSFYGGTGNEQYF. The CDR3 bases are TGTGCCAGCAGTTTCTACGGGGGGACAGGGAACGAGCAGTACTTC.

J is TRBJ2-1 and V is TRBV14; 7 nucleotides line up with TRBD2. Germline CDR1 reads SGHDN; CDR2 reads FVKESK. This CDR3 has 15 amino acids. V trimming: 1 base; J trimming: 7 bases; junction bases outside the gene matches: 7. Written as DNA, the CDR3 is TGTGCCAGCAGCCAAGGTTCTATCGGGAGGAATGAGCAGTTCTTC. Its translation is CASSQGSIGRNEQFF.

V usage is TRBV7-2 and J usage is TRBJ2-2; TRBD2 matches at 10 bases. Germline loops: CDR1 SGHTA, CDR2 FQGNSA. The J segment lost 6 bases and the V segment lost 2 bases, leaving 6 bases of the junction unmatched. This CDR3 region has 16 residues. The chain's CDR3 is CASSLSGRAVAGELFF. The CDR3 coding sequence is TGTGCCAGCAGCTTAAGCGGGAGGGCCGTCGCCGGGGAGCTGTTTTTT.

The genes are TRBV5-1 and TRBJ2-1; 7 bases line up with TRBD1. This CDR3 region has 17 residues. CDR1 and CDR2 (germline): SGHRS, YFSETQ. V lost 3 bases to trimming and J lost 4 bases; unmatched junction nucleotides: 13. CDR3 protein: CASSSGTAYSLYNEQFF. In DNA, the CDR3 is TGCGCCAGCAGCTCCGGGACAGCTTACTCTCTTTACAATGAGCAGTTCTTC.

This clonotype came up a few times. This chain links TRBV6-5 with TRBJ2-1; D is ambiguous. This CDR3 contains 14 residues. Germline V gene sequence: CDR1 MNHEY, CDR2 SVGAGI. With 2 bases removed from V and 6 bases from J, the gap between germline ends came to 11 bases. CDR3 DNA: TGTGCCAGCAGTTACACGGGCCTTAGCAATGAGCAGTTCTTC. It yields the protein CASSYTGLSNEQFF.

The J gene is TRBJ2-7, the V gene TRBV5-1; 9 nucleotides line up with TRBD1. CDR3 length: 13 amino acids. Germline V gives CDR1 SGHRS, CDR2 YFSETQ. The V and J ends lost 5 bases and 5 bases, in that order; junction bases with no gene match: 5. The chain's CDR3 is CASRRTGANEQYF. The CDR3 DNA reads TGCGCCAGCAGACGGACAGGGGCGAACGAGCAGTACTTC.

There are a few counts of this clonotype. V is TRBV5-8 and J is TRBJ2-5, with D maybe TRBD1 (6 bases). Looked up from germline, CDR1 is SGHTS and CDR2 is YDEGEE. Trimming cost V 2 bases and J 2 bases, with 13 bases left between them. This CDR3 is built from 15 residues. In DNA form, the CDR3 reads TGTGCCAGCAGCTTTTCTCAGGGGTCTCAAGAGACCCAGTACTTC. Residues: CASSFSQGSQETQYF.

In its sample, this clonotype was seen a few times. The gene calls are TRBV18 and TRBJ1-4; a weak D match, TRBD1 (5 bases). This CDR3 has 15 residues. Trimming removed 2 bases from V and 6 bases from J, with 13 bases in between. Germline assignment: CDR1 KGHSH and CDR2 LQKENI. CDR3 bases: TGTGCCAGCTCACCATCAGGGAATATAGATGAAAAACTGTTTTTT. Translated: CASSPSGNIDEKLFF.

The rearrangement links TRBV16 to TRBJ2-7; D tentatively fits TRBD1 or TRBD2 (5 bases each). Between the trimmed V and J ends, which lost 0 bases and 5 bases, there was a span of 17 bases. CDR1 and CDR2 (germline): KGHSY, FQNENV. This CDR3 region has 16 residues. The CDR3 nucleotides are TGTGCCAGCAGCCAATCAGGCGGTGGGGGAATGGACGAGCAGTACTTC. It translates to CASSQSGGGGMDEQYF.

The J gene is TRBJ2-1, the V gene TRBV10-3; 8 bases line up with TRBD2. The CDR3 runs to 13 residues. CDR1 ENHRY and CDR2 SYGVKD come from the germline V gene. V trimming: 4 bases; J trimming: 5 bases; junction bases outside the gene matches: 1. The CDR3 loop is CAISVSGDNEQFF. In nucleotides, the CDR3 is TGTGCCATCAGTGTTAGCGGGGACAATGAGCAGTTCTTC.

This chain uses TRBV20-1 with TRBJ1-1; D remains unclear. Per germline, CDR1 DFQATT and CDR2 SNEGSKA (reference sequence). There are 13 residues in the CDR3. V lost 3 bases, J lost 1 base, and 9 bases lay in between. CDR3 sequence: CSASRTENTEAFF. The CDR3 DNA sequence: TGCAGTGCTAGTAGAACGGAGAACACTGAAGCTTTCTTT.

The chain employs TRBV4-2 and TRBJ2-1; D is uncertain. Germline loops: CDR1 LGHNA, CDR2 YNFKEQ. The CDR3 totals 14 residues. The germline V and J ends were trimmed by 1 base and 5 bases, with 9 bases remaining between them. The CDR3 sequence: CASSQGRPDNEQFF. CDR3 in DNA: TGTGCCAGCAGCCAAGGGCGGCCTGACAATGAGCAGTTCTTC.

The table lists this clonotype with a few counts. The gene calls are TRBV7-9 and TRBJ2-7, with D possibly matching TRBD2 (5 bases). Trimming removed 5 bases from V and 6 bases from J, with 14 bases in between. Germline lookup yields CDR1 SEHNR and CDR2 FQNEAQ (reference sequence). The CDR3 is 13 residues long. The CDR3 sequence is CASSQDVSGEQYF. In DNA form, the CDR3 reads TGTGCCAGCAGCCAAGATGTCAGCGGCGAGCAGTACTTC.

The V call is TRBV12-2, the J call TRBJ2-3; TRBD2 was called by the table and not checked on the DNA. TRBV12-2 is noted as a pseudogene. The CDR3 runs to 15 residues. CDR3 nucleotides: TGTGCAAGTCGCCAGGGACTAGCGGGGGGAAATACGCAGTATTTT. Translating it yields CASRQGLAGGNTQYF.

The V call is TRBV4-1, the J call TRBJ1-1; 11 bases match TRBD1. The CDR3 spans 15 residues. CDR1 is MGHRA, CDR2 YSYEKL, per germline. V was pared by 4 bases and J by 4 bases, with 5 bases of the junction left unmatched. DNA for the CDR3: TGCGCCAGCAGCCTTGGCGGGACAGGGGGCACTGAAGCTTTCTTT. Its translation: CASSLGGTGGTEAFF.

This clonotype was observed a few times. The J gene is TRBJ2-3, the V gene TRBV10-2; D is unclear. V lost 0 bases and J lost 6, with 10 bases in between. Germline-derived CDR1 and CDR2 are WSHSY and SAAADI. This CDR3 spans 14 amino acids. The CDR3 nucleotides are TGCGCCAGCAGTGAGTCGACTGGTGGGGATACGCAGTATTTT. Translation gives CASSESTGGDTQYF.

This chain joins TRBV15 and TRBJ2-2; no clear D. This CDR3 has 15 residues. Trimming removed 0 bases at V and 3 bases at J, with 8 bases between. The germline V gene has CDR1 LNHNV and CDR2 YYDKDF (reference sequence). The CDR3 sequence: CATSRDRTHTGELFF. In nucleotides, the CDR3 is TGTGCCACCAGCAGAGATCGAACCCACACCGGGGAGCTGTTTTTT.